One sample yielded the 19 T cell receptor beta chains listed below, sequenced in a study of blood T cell repertoires in COVID-19. Measured with immunoSEQ multiplex PCR; TCRdb has only the in-frame clones, and not every one. The table includes about 110,000 clones, 70% to 90% detected once. The source material was peripheral blood. These receptors came from a woman aged 55-70 years with acute or convalescent COVID-19.

This clone was counted once. As DNA, the CDR3 is TGTGCCAGCAGCAAACAGGAGGAGACGATTAGGCCCCAGCATTTT. Protein sequence: CASSKQEETIRPQHF. J is TRBJ1-5 and V is TRBV21-1. TRBV21-1 is a pseudogene. The CDR3 covers 15 residues.

This sequence joins TRBV7-6 and TRBJ1-2, with D perhaps matching TRBD1 (6 bases). The ends were cut back, 2 bases at V and 6 bases at J, with 10 bases in the middle. CDR1 is SGHVS and CDR2 is FNYEAQ in the germline V gene. This CDR3 is 13 amino acids long. The CDR3 here is CASSLTGKDGYTF. The DNA of the CDR3 is TGTGCCAGCAGCTTAACAGGGAAGGATGGCTACACCTTC.

The chain has TRBV19 and TRBJ2-1, with TRBD2 as a possible D gene (5 bases). The CDR3 length is 12 residues. V was cut by 1 base and J by 16 bases, with 14 bases left in between. From germline, CDR1 is LNHDA and CDR2 SQIVND (reference sequence). DNA for the CDR3: TGTGCCAGTAGTATAGCCGCGGGCCGACTTTTCTTC. Translation gives CASSIAAGRLFF.

This clone was detected only a few times. The chain employs TRBV6-5 and TRBJ1-1; the D gene is possibly TRBD1 (5 bases). Germline V lookup: CDR1 MNHEY, CDR2 SVGAGI. V was shortened by 5 bases and J by 7 bases, with 17 bases between the two germline ends. The CDR3 is made up of 14 amino acids. CDR3 nucleotides: TGTGCCAGCAGTCAACCCGGACATTTCTTTGAAGCTTTCTTT. Protein sequence: CASSQPGHFFEAFF.

The V gene is TRBV4-2, the J gene TRBJ1-6; D remains unclear. V was shortened by 2 bases and J by 5 bases, with 10 bases between the two germline ends. CDR3 size: 15 residues. Germline V lookup: CDR1 LGHNA, CDR2 YNFKEQ. CDR3 residues: CASSQPGRHNSPLHF. CDR3 bases: TGTGCCAGCAGCCAACCTGGGCGCCATAATTCACCCCTCCACTTT.

This clone was seen a few times. Written as DNA, the CDR3 is TGTGCCTGGAAAGCAGGGGAAAGGGGCTACACCTTC. Translated: CAWKAGERGYTF. The gene calls are TRBV30 and TRBJ1-2; TRBD1 might be the D (6 bases). Trimming cost V 4 bases and J 8 bases, with 14 bases left between them. The CDR3 loop spans 12 amino acids. Per germline, CDR1 GTSNPN and CDR2 SVGIG (reference sequence).

The chain carries TRBV10-1 and TRBJ2-7; TRBD2 matches 7 bases. V trimming: 2 bases; J trimming: 4 bases; junction bases outside the gene matches: 2. The CDR3 is 13 amino acids. Per germline, CDR1 WNHNN and CDR2 SYGVQD (reference sequence). CDR3 protein: CASSEVAGYEQYF. In DNA form, the CDR3 reads TGCGCCAGCAGTGAGGTAGCGGGTTACGAGCAGTACTTC.

The J gene is TRBJ1-6, the V gene TRBV9, with D maybe TRBD1 (5 bases). This CDR3 comprises 16 residues. CDR1 and CDR2 from the germline V gene are SGDLS and YYNGEE. V lost 2 bases and J 7 bases, leaving 16 bases between the germline ends. The DNA for the CDR3 is TGTGCCAGCAGCGTTGGAGGGGCAGTAATAAATTCACCCCTCCACTTT. Translated, it gives CASSVGGAVINSPLHF.

V gene TRBV5-4 combines with J gene TRBJ2-7, with D hard to call. This CDR3 has 15 residues. The V end was cut by 0 bases, the J end by 3 bases, with 13 bases between. CDR1 is SGHNT, CDR2 YYREEE, per germline (reference sequence). The CDR3 spells CASSLGWSANYEQYF. The CDR3 bases are TGTGCCAGCAGCTTGGGGTGGAGCGCCAACTACGAGCAGTACTTC.

This clone has a handful of counts. The chain recombines TRBV18 with TRBJ1-1; 7 nucleotides agree with TRBD1. V shed 2 bases, J shed 1 base, and the junction held 4 bases outside the gene matches. CDR3 length equals 15 residues. Germline values: CDR1 KGHSH, CDR2 LQKENI. The CDR3 here is CASSPGTAKNTEAFF. The CDR3 nucleotides are TGTGCCAGCTCACCAGGGACAGCGAAGAACACTGAAGCTTTCTTT.

The rearrangement links TRBV18 to TRBJ2-2, with TRBD2 matching over 14 bases. Trimming cost V 5 bases and J 1 base; bases outside gene matches: 6. The CDR3 runs 18 residues. CDR1 is KGHSH, CDR2 LQKENI, per germline. This chain's CDR3 is CASSKGTSGGLNTGELFF. CDR3 in DNA: TGTGCCAGCTCAAAGGGGACTAGCGGGGGACTGAACACCGGGGAGCTGTTTTTT. The variable domain in full, with the rest retrieved from reference TRBV18 and TRBJ2-2, is NAGVMQNPRHLVRRRGQEARLRCSPMKGHSHVYWYRQLPEEGLKFMVYLQKENIIDESGMPKERFSAEFPKEGPSILRIQQVVRGDSAAYFCASSKGTSGGLNTGELFFGEGSRLTVL.

The chain couples TRBV5-4 to TRBJ2-7; a possible D gene is TRBD1 (6 bases). Germline V gene data show CDR1 as SGHNT and CDR2 as YYREEE (reference sequence). The ends were cut back, 1 base at V and 4 bases at J, with 12 bases in the middle. The CDR3 runs to 14 residues. The CDR3 loop is CASSLWTAAYEQYF. The DNA for the CDR3 is TGTGCCAGCAGCTTGTGGACAGCAGCATACGAGCAGTACTTC. Using reference TRBV5-4 and TRBJ2-7 for the parts outside the CDR3, the full variable domain is ETGVTQSPTHLIKTRGQQVTLRCSSQSGHNTVSWYQQALGQGPQFIFQYYREEENGRGNFPPRFSGLQFPNYSSELNVNALELDDSALYLCASSLWTAAYEQYFGPGTRLTVT.

This clone turned up a few times. V and J are TRBV7-9 and TRBJ1-5; D unresolved. The V and J ends lost 5 bases and 5 bases respectively, with 7 bases between them. This CDR3 contains 12 residues. Germline-derived CDR1 and CDR2 are SEHNR and FQNEAQ (reference sequence). DNA for the CDR3: TGTGCCAGCAGCCTAAACCATCAGCCCCAGCATTTT. Translation: CASSLNHQPQHF. Looking up the rest from reference TRBV7-9 and TRBJ1-5 gives the full variable domain: DTGVSQNPRHKITKRGQNVTFRCDPISEHNRLYWYRQTLGQGPEFLTYFQNEAQLEKSRLLSDRFSAERPKGSFSTLEIQRTEQGDSAMYLCASSLNHQPQHFGDGTRLSIL.

The chain links TRBV27 to TRBJ2-7; D might be TRBD2 (5 bases). V was pared by 4 bases and J by 0 bases, with 10 bases between. Germline lookup yields CDR1 MNHEY and CDR2 SMNVEV (reference sequence). The CDR3 runs to 14 residues. The CDR3 spells CASSSREGSYEQYF. The CDR3 DNA sequence: TGTGCCAGCAGTTCCCGGGAAGGCTCCTACGAGCAGTACTTC.

The sample holds one count of this clone. V usage is TRBV30 and J usage is TRBJ1-1; D is unresolved. This CDR3 has 13 amino acids. The V gene's germline CDR1 is GTSNPN and CDR2 SVGIG (reference sequence). V was cut by 5 bases and J by 2 bases, with 12 bases left in between. The CDR3 loop is CAWETGGNTEAFF. CDR3 bases: TGTGCCTGGGAGACGGGAGGAAACACTGAAGCTTTCTTT.

V gene TRBV4-3 combines with J gene TRBJ2-7; 8 bases agree with TRBD1. The CDR3 extends over 15 amino acids. The germline V gene has CDR1 LGHNA and CDR2 YSLEER. V lost 5 bases to trimming and J lost 3 bases; unmatched junction nucleotides: 9. The CDR3 here is CASSREAGGGYEQYF. The CDR3 nucleotides read TGCGCCAGCAGCAGAGAGGCAGGGGGCGGCTACGAGCAGTACTTC.

The chain couples TRBV7-6 to TRBJ2-1; 7 bases are shared with TRBD2. Losses at the gene ends were 4 bases for V and 10 bases for J; bases not matched to a gene: 10. Per germline, CDR1 SGHVS and CDR2 FNYEAQ. The CDR3 covers 14 residues. DNA of the CDR3: TGTGCCAGCAGCTCGACCACTAGCGCCGGAGAGCAGTTCTTC. This translates into CASSSTTSAGEQFF.

The CDR3 DNA sequence: TGTGCCATCAGTGACGGGACAGCAACTAATGAAAAACTGTTTTTT. Amino acid sequence: CAISDGTATNEKLFF. The rearrangement joins TRBV10-3 to TRBJ1-4; 7 nucleotides agree with TRBD1. Per the germline V gene, CDR1 is ENHRY and CDR2 is SYGVKD. With V trimmed by 3 bases and J by 0 bases, 1 base remained unmatched. The CDR3 has 15 amino acids.

The J gene is TRBJ2-7, the V gene TRBV5-1; D might be TRBD1 (6 bases). Trimming stripped 4 bases from V and 4 bases from J, with 15 bases between. The V gene's germline CDR1 is SGHRS and CDR2 YFSETQ. CDR3 length equals 14 residues. In nucleotides, the CDR3 is TGCGCCAGCAGCCCCGGGACAACCAAATACGAGCAGTACTTC. It translates to CASSPGTTKYEQYF.